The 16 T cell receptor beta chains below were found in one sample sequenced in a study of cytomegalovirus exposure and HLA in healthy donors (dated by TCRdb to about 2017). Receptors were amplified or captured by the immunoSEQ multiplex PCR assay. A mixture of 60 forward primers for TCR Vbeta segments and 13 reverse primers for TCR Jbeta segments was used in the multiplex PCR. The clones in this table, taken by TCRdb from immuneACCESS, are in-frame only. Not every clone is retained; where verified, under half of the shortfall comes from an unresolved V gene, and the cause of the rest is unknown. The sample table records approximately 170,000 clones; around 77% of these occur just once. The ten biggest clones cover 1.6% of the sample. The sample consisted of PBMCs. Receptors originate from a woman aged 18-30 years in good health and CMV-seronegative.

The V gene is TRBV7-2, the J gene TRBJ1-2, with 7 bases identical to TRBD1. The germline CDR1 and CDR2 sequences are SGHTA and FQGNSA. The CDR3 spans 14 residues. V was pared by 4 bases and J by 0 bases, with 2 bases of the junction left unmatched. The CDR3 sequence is CASSSGQANYGYTF. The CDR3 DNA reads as TGTGCCAGCAGCTCAGGACAGGCTAACTATGGCTACACCTTC.

The CDR3 loop is CASSQVRETQYF. CDR3 coding DNA: TGTGCCAGCAGCCAAGTGCGGGAGACCCAGTACTTC. The rearrangement links TRBV14 to TRBJ2-5; D gene unclear. V gave up 1 base and J gave up 5 bases, with 5 bases separating them. This CDR3 region has 12 residues. Germline loops: CDR1 SGHDN, CDR2 FVKESK. The full variable domain, its missing parts supplied by reference TRBV14 and TRBJ2-5, is EAGVTQFPSHSVIEKGQTVTLRCDPISGHDNLYWYRRVMGKEIKFLLHFVKESKQDESGMPNNRFLAERTGGTYSTLKVQPAELEDSGVYFCASSQVRETQYFGPGTRLLVL.

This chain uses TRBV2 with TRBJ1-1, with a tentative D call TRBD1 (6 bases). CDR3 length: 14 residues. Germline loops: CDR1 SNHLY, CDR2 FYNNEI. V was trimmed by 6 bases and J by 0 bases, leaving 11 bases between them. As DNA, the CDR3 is TGTGCCAGCAGGTGGACAGTCATGAACACTGAAGCTTTCTTT. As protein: CASRWTVMNTEAFF.

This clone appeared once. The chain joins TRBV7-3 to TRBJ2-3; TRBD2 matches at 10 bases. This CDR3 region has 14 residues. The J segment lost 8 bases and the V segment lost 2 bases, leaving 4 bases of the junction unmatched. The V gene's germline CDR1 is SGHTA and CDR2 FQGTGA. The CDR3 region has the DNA TGTGCCAGCAGCTTAGTGGTAGCGGGAGGTACGCAGTATTTT. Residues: CASSLVVAGGTQYF.

Written as DNA, the CDR3 is TGTGCCAGCAGATTCGGGAACACCGGGGAGCTGTTTTTT. Amino acids: CASRFGNTGELFF. The chain couples TRBV27 to TRBJ2-2, with no clear D. The V end lost 6 bases, the J end lost 1 base, and 6 bases lay between the germline ends. The CDR3 has 13 amino acids. Germline V gives CDR1 MNHEY, CDR2 SMNVEV (reference sequence).

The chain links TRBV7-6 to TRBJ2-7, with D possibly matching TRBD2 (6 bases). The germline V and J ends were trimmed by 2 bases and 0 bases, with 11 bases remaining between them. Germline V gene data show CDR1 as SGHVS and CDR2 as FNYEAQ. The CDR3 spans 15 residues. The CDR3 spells CASSLRLATSYEQYF. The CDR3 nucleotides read TGTGCCAGCAGCTTAAGGCTAGCGACCTCCTACGAGCAGTACTTC.

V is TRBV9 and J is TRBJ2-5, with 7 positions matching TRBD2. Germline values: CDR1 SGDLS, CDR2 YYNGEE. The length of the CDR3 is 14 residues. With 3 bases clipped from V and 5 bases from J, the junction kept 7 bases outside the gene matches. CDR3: CASSGSGTWETQYF. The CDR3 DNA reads TGTGCCAGCAGCGGAAGCGGGACCTGGGAGACCCAGTACTTC.

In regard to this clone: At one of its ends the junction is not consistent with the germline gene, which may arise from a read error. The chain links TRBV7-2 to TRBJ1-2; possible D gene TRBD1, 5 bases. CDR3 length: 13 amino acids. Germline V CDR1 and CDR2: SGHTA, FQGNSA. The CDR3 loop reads CASSREWGREECF. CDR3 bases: TGTGCCAGCAGCCGAGAGTGGGGCAGGGAAGAATGCTTC.

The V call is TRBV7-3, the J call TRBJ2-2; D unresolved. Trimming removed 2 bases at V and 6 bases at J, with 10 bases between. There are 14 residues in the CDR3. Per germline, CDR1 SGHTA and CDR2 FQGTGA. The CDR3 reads CASSLSSFPGELFF. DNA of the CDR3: TGTGCCAGCAGCTTATCATCATTCCCCGGGGAGCTGTTTTTT. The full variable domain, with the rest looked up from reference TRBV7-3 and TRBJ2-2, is GAGVSQTPSNKVTEKGKYVELRCDPISGHTALYWYRQSLGQGPEFLIYFQGTGAADDSGLPNDRFFAVRPEGSVSTLKIQRTERGDSAVYLCASSLSSFPGELFFGEGSRLTVL.

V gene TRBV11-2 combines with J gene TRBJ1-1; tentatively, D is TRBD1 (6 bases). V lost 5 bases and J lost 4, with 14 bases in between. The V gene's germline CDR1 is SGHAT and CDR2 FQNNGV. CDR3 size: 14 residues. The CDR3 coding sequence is TGTGCCAGCAGCCGGGCAGGGGCGGGCACTGAAGCTTTCTTT. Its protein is CASSRAGAGTEAFF.

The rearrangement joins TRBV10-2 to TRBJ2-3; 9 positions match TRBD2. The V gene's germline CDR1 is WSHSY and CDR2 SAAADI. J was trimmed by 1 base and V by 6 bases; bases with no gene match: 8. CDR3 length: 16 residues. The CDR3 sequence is CASRGGRALGTDTQYF. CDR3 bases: TGCGCCAGCAGGGGCGGGAGGGCCCTCGGCACAGATACGCAGTATTTT.

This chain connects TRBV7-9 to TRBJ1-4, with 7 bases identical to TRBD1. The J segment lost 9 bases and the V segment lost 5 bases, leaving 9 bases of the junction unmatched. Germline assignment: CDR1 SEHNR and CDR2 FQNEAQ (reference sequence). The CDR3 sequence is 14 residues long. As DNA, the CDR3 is TGTGCCAGCAGCCCTGCGACAGGGTTGAAAAAACTGTTTTTT. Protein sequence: CASSPATGLKKLFF.

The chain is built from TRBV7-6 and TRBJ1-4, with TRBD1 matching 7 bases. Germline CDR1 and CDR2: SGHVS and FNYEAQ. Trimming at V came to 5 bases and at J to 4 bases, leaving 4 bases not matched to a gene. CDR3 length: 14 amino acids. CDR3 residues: CASSVGQINEKLFF. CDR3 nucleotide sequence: TGTGCCAGCAGCGTGGGACAGATTAATGAAAAACTGTTTTTT.

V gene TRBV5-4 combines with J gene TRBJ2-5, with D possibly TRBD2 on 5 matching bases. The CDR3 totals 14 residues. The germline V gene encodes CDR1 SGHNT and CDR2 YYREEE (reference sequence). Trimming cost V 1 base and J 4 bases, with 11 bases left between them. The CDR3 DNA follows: TGTGCCAGCAGCTTGATCGGACTTGCAGAGACCCAGTACTTC. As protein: CASSLIGLAETQYF.

The CDR3 is CASKPGTGAYEQYF. The CDR3 DNA reads as TGTGCCAGCAAACCCGGGACAGGGGCCTACGAGCAGTACTTC. The chain is built from TRBV28 and TRBJ2-7; 10 bases line up with TRBD1. Germline V lookup: CDR1 MDHEN, CDR2 SYDVKM. Unmatched junction bases numbered 5, after V lost 7 bases and J lost 2 bases. There are 14 residues in the CDR3.

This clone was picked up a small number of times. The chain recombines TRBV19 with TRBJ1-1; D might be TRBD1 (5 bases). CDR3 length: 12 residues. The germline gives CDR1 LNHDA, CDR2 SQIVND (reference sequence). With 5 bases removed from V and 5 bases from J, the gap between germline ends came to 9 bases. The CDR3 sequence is CASSYAGTEAFF. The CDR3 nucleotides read TGTGCCAGTAGTTACGCAGGGACTGAAGCTTTCTTT.